Sequencing of this T cell receptor beta chain was carried out in a study of blood T cell repertoires in COVID-19. V lost 8 bases and J 0 bases, leaving 11 bases between the germline ends. Germline values: CDR1 MNHEY, CDR2 SVGAGI. The CDR3 totals 14 residues. Profiling relied on immunoSEQ multiplex PCR, and the TCRdb table lists in-frame clones only, not all of them. The sample holds roughly 400,000 clones, about 88% seen once. The receptor's source is a young woman who had been exposed to COVID-19. Sequencing was performed on PBMCs or T cells enriched from blood (not recorded which). The rearrangement joins TRBV6-5 to TRBJ2-4, with a possible D match to TRBD2 (5 bases). CDR3 protein: CASSAGRAKNIQYF. The CDR3 region has the DNA TGTGCCAGCTCGGCGGGTCGAGCCAAAAACATTCAGTACTTC.